One T cell receptor beta chain is described in this entry. The length of the CDR3 is 15 residues. The J segment lost 2 bases and the V segment lost 6 bases, leaving 6 bases of the junction unmatched. The V gene's germline CDR1 is KGHSH and CDR2 LQKENI. This sample is part of a study of control samples from healthy donors and cancer patients. Generated by immunoSEQ multiplex PCR, the TCRdb table keeps only in-frame clones and is missing some. The sample carries approximately 150,000 clones, approximately 94% recorded once. Sequencing was done on a sample of blood. The TCR comes from a man aged 40-50 years in good health. This chain joins TRBV18 and TRBJ1-2, with TRBD1 identical over 10 bases. This CDR3 reads CASSLGTGANYGYTF. CDR3 DNA: TGTGCCAGCTCCCTAGGGACAGGGGCCAACTATGGCTACACCTTC.